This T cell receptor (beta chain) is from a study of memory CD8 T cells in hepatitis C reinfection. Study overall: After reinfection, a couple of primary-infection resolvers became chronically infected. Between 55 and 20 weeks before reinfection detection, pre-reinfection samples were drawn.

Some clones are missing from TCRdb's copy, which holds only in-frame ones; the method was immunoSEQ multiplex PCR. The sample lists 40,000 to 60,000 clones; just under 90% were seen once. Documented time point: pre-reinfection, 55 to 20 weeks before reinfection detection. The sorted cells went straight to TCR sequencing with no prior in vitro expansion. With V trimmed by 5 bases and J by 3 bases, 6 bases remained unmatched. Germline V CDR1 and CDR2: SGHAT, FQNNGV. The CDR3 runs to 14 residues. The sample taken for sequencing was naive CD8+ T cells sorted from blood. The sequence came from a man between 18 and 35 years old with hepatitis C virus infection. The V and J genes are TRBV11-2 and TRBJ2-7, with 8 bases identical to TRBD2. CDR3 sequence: CASSPGGAGYEQYF. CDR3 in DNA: TGTGCCAGCAGCCCCGGGGGGGCTGGCTACGAGCAGTACTTC.